This TCR beta chain is drawn from a study of technical replicates of blood from four donors. V lost 0 bases, J lost 4 bases, and 7 bases stayed unmatched. Germline V gives CDR1 SGHRS, CDR2 YFSETQ. The CDR3 is made up of 16 amino acids. TCRdb's table, derived via immunoSEQ multiplex PCR, lists solely in-frame clones and lacks some. This sample carries 10,000 to 15,000 clones, 70% to 80% of them seen once, and the ten largest clones take 9% to 15%. Sequences were obtained from PBMCs. The TCR sequence derives from a human donor in good health. V is TRBV5-1 and J is TRBJ2-7, with 10 positions matching TRBD2. CDR3 sequence: CASSLVSSGSLYEQYF. CDR3 DNA sequence: TGCGCCAGCAGCTTGGTTTCTAGCGGGAGTTTATACGAGCAGTACTTC. Looking up the rest from reference TRBV5-1 and TRBJ2-7 gives the full variable domain: KAGVTQTPRYLIKTRGQQVTLSCSPISGHRSVSWYQQTPGQGLQFLFEYFSETQRNKGNFPGRFSGRQFSNSRSEMNVSTLELGDSALYLCASSLVSSGSLYEQYFGPGTRLTVT.